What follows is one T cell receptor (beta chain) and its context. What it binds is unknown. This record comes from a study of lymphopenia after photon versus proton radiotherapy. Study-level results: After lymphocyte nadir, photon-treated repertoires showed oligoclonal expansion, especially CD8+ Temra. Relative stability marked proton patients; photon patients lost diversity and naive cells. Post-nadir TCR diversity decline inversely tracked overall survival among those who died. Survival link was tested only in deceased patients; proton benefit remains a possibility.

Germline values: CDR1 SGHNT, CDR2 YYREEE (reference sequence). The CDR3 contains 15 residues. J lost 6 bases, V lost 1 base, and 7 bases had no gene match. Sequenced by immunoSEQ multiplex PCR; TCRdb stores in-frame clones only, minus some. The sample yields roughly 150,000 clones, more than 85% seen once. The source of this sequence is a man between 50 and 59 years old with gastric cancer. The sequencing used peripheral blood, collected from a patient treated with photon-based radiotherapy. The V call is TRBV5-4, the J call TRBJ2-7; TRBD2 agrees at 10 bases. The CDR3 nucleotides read TGTGCCAGCAGCTTGACTAGCGGGATAGTCGGCGAGCAGTACTTC. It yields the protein CASSLTSGIVGEQYF.